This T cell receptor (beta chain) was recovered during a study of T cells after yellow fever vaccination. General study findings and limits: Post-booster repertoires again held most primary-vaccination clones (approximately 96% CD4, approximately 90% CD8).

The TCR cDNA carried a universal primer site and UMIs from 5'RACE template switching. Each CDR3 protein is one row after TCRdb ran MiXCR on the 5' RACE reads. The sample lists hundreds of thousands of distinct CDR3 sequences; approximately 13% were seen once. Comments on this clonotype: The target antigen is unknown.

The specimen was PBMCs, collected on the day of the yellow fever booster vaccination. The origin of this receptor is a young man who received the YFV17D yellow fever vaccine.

CDR3: CASSITAGTSGSRSYEQYF. The CDR3 DNA reads as TGTGCCAGCAGCATCACTGCCGGGACTAGCGGGTCGCGGTCCTACGAGCAGTACTTC. The J gene is TRBJ2-7, the V gene TRBV21-1; no check of the table's D call, TRBD2, against the DNA was made. TRBV21-1 is a known pseudogene. CDR3 length: 19 residues.